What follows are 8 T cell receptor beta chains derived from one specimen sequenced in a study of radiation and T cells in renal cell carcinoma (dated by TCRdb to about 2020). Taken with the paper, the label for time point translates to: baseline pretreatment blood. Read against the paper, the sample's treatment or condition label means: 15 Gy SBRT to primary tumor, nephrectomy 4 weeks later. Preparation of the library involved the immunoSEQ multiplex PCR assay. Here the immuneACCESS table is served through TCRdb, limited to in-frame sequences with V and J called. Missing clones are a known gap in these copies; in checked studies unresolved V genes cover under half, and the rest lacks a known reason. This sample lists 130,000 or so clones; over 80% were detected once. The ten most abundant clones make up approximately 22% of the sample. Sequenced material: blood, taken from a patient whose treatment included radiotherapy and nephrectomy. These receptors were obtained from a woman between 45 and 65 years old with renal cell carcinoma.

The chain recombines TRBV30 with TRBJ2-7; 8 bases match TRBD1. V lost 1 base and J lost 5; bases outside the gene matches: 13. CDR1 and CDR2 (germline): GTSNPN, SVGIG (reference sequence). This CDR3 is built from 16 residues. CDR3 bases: TGTGCCTGGAGTGCCAGTATGGCAGGGGGCTTTGACGAGCAGTACTTC. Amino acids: CAWSASMAGGFDEQYF.

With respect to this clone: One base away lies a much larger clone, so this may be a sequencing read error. The CDR3 DNA sequence: TGTGCCAGCAGCTTGGTCGACAATGAGCAGTTCTTC. Encoded protein: CASSLVDNEQFF. The V and J genes are TRBV11-1 and TRBJ2-1; D not resolved. CDR1 and CDR2 (germline): SGHAT, FQDESV (reference sequence). This CDR3 is 12 amino acids long. Trimming took off 3 bases at V and 5 bases at J, with 5 bases between the two ends. The full variable domain, completed using reference TRBV11-1 and TRBJ2-1, is EAEVAQSPRYKITEKSQAVAFWCDPISGHATLYWYRQILGQGPELLVQFQDESVVDDSQLPKDRFSAERLKGVDSTLKIQPAELGDSAMYLCASSLVDNEQFFGPGTRLTVL.

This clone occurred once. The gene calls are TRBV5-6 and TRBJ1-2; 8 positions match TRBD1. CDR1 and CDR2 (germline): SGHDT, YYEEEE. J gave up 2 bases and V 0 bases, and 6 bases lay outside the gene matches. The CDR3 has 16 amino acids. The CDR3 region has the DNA TGTGCCAGCAGCTTGGCCGGCTCAGGGGGCAACTATGGCTACACCTTC. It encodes CASSLAGSGGNYGYTF.

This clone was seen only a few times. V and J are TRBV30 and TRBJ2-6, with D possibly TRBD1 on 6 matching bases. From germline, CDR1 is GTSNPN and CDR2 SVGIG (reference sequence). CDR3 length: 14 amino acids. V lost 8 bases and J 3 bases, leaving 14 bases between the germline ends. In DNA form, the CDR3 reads TGTGCCGGTATGGGGGCGGGTGGGGCCAACGTCCTGACTTTC. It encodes CAGMGAGGANVLTF. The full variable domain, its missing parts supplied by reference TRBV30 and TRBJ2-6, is SQTIHQWPATLVQPVGSPLSLECTVEGTSNPNLYWYRQAAGRGLQLLFYSVGIGQISSEVPQNLSASRPQDRQFILSSKKLLLSDSGFYLCAGMGAGGANVLTFGAGSRLTVL.

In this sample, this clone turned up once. CDR3 nucleotides: TGTGCCAGCACCGACGGACTAGCGGGGCTAACCCGCTACGAGCAGTACTTC. Its protein product is CASTDGLAGLTRYEQYF. This chain connects TRBV2 to TRBJ2-7; TRBD2 matches 12 bases. Germline V gene sequence: CDR1 SNHLY, CDR2 FYNNEI. The CDR3 length is 17 residues. Losses at the gene ends were 7 bases for V and 3 bases for J; bases not matched to a gene: 13.

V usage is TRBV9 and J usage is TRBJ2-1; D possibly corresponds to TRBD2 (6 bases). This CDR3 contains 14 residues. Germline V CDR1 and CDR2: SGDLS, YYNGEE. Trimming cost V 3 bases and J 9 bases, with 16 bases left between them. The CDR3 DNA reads TGTGCCAGCAGCGCCGGGGAGGTTGGAACTGAGCAGTTCTTC. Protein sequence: CASSAGEVGTEQFF. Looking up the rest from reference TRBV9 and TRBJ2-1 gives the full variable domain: DSGVTQTPKHLITATGQRVTLRCSPRSGDLSVYWYQQSLDQGLQFLIQYYNGEERAKGNILERFSAQQFPDLHSELNLSSLELGDSALYFCASSAGEVGTEQFFGPGTRLTVL.

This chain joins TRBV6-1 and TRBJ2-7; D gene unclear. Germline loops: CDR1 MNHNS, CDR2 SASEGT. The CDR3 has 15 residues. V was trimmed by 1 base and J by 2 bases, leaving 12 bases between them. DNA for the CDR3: TGTGCCAGCAGTGAAGGGATCCCCAGAGCCTACGAGCAGTACTTC. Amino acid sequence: CASSEGIPRAYEQYF.

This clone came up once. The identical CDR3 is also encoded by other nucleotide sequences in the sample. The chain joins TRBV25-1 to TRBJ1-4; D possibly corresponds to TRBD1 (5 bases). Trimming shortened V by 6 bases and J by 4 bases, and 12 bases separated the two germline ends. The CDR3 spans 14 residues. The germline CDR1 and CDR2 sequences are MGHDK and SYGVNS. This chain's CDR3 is CASSGGGGNEKLFF. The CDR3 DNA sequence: TGTGCCAGCAGCGGCGGCGGGGGTAATGAAAAACTGTTTTTT.